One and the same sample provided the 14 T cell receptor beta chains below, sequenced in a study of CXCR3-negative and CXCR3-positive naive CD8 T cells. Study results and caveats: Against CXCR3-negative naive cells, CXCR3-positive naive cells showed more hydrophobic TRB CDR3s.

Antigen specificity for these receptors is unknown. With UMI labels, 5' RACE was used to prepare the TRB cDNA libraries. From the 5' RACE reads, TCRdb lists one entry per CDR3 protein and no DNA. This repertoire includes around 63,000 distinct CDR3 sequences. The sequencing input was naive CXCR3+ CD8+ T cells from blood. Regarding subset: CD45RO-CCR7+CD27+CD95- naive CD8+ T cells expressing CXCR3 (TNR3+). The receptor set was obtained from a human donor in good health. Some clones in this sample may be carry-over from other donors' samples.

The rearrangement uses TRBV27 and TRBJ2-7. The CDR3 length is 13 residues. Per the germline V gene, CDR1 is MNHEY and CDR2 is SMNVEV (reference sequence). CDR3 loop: CASGSEFTHEQYF.

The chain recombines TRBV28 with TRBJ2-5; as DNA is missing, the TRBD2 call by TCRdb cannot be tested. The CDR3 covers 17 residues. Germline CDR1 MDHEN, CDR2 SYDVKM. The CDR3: CASSSPRRPSGQETQYF.

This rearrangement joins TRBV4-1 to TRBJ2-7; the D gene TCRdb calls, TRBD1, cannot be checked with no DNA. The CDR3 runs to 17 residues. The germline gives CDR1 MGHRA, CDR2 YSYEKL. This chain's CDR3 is CASSQEGQTTYSYEQYF.

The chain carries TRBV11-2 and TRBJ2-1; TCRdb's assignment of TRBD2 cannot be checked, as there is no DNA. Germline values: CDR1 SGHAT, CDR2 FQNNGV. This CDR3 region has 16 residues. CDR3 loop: CASSLRPNGRYNEQFF.

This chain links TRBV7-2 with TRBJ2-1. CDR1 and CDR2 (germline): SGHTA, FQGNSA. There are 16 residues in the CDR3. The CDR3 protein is CASSPEGISSYNEQFF.

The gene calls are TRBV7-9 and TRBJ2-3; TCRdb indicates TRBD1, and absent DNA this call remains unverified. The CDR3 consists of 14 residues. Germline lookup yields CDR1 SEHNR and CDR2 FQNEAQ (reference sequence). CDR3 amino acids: CASSSTADRNTQYF.

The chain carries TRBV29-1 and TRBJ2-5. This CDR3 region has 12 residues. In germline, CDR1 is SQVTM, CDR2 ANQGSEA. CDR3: CSVRDETKTQYF.

The CDR3 region is CASSSRPTSGGASGTQYF. The chain recombines TRBV7-6 with TRBJ2-5; no DNA is available, so the TRBD2 call from TCRdb remains unchecked. Germline assignment: CDR1 SGHVS and CDR2 FNYEAQ. The CDR3 totals 18 residues.

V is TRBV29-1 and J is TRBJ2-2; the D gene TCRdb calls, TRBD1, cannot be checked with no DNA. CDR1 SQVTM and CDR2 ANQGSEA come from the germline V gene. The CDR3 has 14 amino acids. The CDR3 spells CSVESGDNTGELFF.

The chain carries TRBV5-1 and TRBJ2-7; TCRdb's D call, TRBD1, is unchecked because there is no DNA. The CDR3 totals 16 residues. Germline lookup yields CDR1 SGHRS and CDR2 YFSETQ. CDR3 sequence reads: CASSLGPPGGVYEQYF.

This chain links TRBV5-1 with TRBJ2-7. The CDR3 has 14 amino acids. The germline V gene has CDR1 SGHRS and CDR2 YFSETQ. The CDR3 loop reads CASSFSLDSYEQYF. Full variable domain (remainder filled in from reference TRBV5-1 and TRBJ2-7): KAGVTQTPRYLIKTRGQQVTLSCSPISGHRSVSWYQQTPGQGLQFLFEYFSETQRNKGNFPGRFSGRQFSNSRSEMNVSTLELGDSALYLCASSFSLDSYEQYFGPGTRLTVT.

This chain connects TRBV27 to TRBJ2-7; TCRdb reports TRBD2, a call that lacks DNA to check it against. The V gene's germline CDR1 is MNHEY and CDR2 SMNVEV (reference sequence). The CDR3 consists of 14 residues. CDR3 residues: CASSPLAAGPEQYF.

The chain's CDR3 is CSASRVIGTEAFF. The V gene is TRBV20-1, the J gene TRBJ1-1; there is no DNA to check the TCRdb D call of TRBD1. This CDR3 has 13 amino acids. CDR1 DFQATT and CDR2 SNEGSKA come from the germline V gene (reference sequence).

CDR3 region: CASSGGLVYEQFF. The chain is built from TRBV9 and TRBJ2-1; the D call of TRBD2 rests on TCRdb alone, since no DNA is present to check it. Per germline, CDR1 SGDLS and CDR2 YYNGEE. This CDR3 comprises 13 residues.